One and the same sample provided the 11 T cell receptor beta chains below, sequenced in a study of cytomegalovirus exposure and HLA in healthy donors. PCR employed 60 Vbeta and 13 Jbeta primers. The assay was immunoSEQ multiplex PCR, and TCRdb's table has in-frame clones only and misses some. The repertoire holds around 150,000 clones, with roughly 70% as singletons. The sample comprised PBMCs. All receptors derive from a man aged 30-40 years in good health and CMV-seropositive.

V usage is TRBV2 and J usage is TRBJ1-2, with D unclear. CDR1 and CDR2 (germline): SNHLY, FYNNEI. This CDR3 has 14 amino acids. The V and J ends lost 7 bases and 2 bases respectively, with 14 bases between them. The CDR3, as DNA: TGTGCCAGCACCGTCCGAGGAGGCAACTATGGCTACACCTTC. Amino acid sequence: CASTVRGGNYGYTF.

The rearrangement uses TRBV5-1 and TRBJ2-7, with TRBD1 matching over 9 bases. The length of the CDR3 is 17 residues. Per the germline V gene, CDR1 is SGHRS and CDR2 is YFSETQ. V shed 2 bases and J 2 bases; nucleotides not matched to a gene: 11. The CDR3 loop reads CASSFFPPGQGTYEQYF. In nucleotides, the CDR3 is TGCGCCAGCAGCTTTTTCCCCCCCGGACAGGGGACCTACGAGCAGTACTTC.

The chain couples TRBV19 to TRBJ2-7; 16 nucleotides align to TRBD2. CDR3 size: 20 residues. Trimming took 5 bases from V and 1 from J; bases not matched to a gene: 14. Germline V gene lookup returns CDR1 LNHDA and CDR2 SQIVND (reference sequence). The CDR3 DNA reads as TGTGCCAGTAGTCAACGTCCCGGGACTAGCGGGAGGGCCTTGTCCTACGAGCAGTACTTC. Translated: CASSQRPGTSGRALSYEQYF.

This clone appeared once. The J gene is TRBJ2-7, the V gene TRBV11-3; 12 positions agree with TRBD2. V was pared by 4 bases and J by 9 bases, with 13 bases of the junction left unmatched. Germline V gives CDR1 SGHNT, CDR2 YENEEA. There are 16 residues in the CDR3. CDR3 DNA: TGTGCCAGCAGCTCCGGACTAGCGGGACGGGTCTTCGTGCAGTACTTC. Translation gives CASSSGLAGRVFVQYF. Combining the CDR3 with reference TRBV11-3 and TRBJ2-7 gives the whole variable domain EAGVVQSPRYKIIEKKQPVAFWCNPISGHNTLYWYLQNLGQGPELLIRYENEEAVDDSQLPKDRFSAERLKGVDSTLKIQPAELGDSAVYLCASSSGLAGRVFVQYFGPGTRLTVT.

The count of this clone is one. This chain uses TRBV6-5 with TRBJ2-7; 9 bases map to TRBD1. Per germline, CDR1 MNHEY and CDR2 SVGAGI. The CDR3 spans 15 residues. The V gene end was trimmed by 4 bases and the J gene end by 2 bases; junction bases not matched to a gene: 6. The CDR3 loop is CASSWTGEGPYEQYF. CDR3 in DNA: TGTGCCAGCAGTTGGACAGGGGAGGGGCCCTACGAGCAGTACTTC.

This chain uses TRBV19 with TRBJ1-1, with 8 bases identical to TRBD1. Per germline, CDR1 LNHDA and CDR2 SQIVND (reference sequence). The CDR3 loop spans 13 amino acids. The V gene end was trimmed by 10 bases and the J gene end by 1 base; junction bases not matched to a gene: 5. For the CDR3, the DNA is TGTGCCACCCGCAGGGGGCGGAACACTGAAGCTTTCTTT. The encoded protein is CATRRGRNTEAFF.

This clone came up a few times. The chain links TRBV12-5 to TRBJ2-7, with 7 bases identical to TRBD2. CDR1 and CDR2 (germline): LGHNT, FRNRAP. V was pared by 2 bases and J by 2 bases, with 3 bases of the junction left unmatched. This CDR3 region has 14 residues. CDR3 amino acids: CASGLSREAYEQYF. DNA of the CDR3: TGTGCTAGTGGTTTGTCACGGGAGGCCTACGAGCAGTACTTC. The entire variable domain, with the rest obtained from reference TRBV12-5 and TRBJ2-7, is as follows: DARVTQTPRHKVTEMGQEVTMRCQPILGHNTVFWYRQTMMQGLELLAYFRNRAPLDDSGMPKDRFSAEMPDATLATLKIQPSEPRDSAVYFCASGLSREAYEQYFGPGTRLTVT.

This clone was seen more than once but under ten times. V is TRBV19 and J is TRBJ1-1; tentative D call: TRBD1 (6 bases). Germline V lookup: CDR1 LNHDA, CDR2 SQIVND (reference sequence). The V and J ends lost 7 bases and 0 bases respectively, with 12 bases between them. The CDR3 runs to 14 residues. This CDR3 is CASISGTLNTEAFF. The CDR3 nucleotides read TGTGCCAGTATATCCGGGACACTGAACACTGAAGCTTTCTTT.

The genes are TRBV12-5 and TRBJ2-3, with 12 bases that match TRBD2. The CDR3 has 17 amino acids. After removal of 5 bases from V and 3 bases from J, the junction contained 9 bases not matched to a gene. Germline V gene data show CDR1 as LGHNT and CDR2 as FRNRAP. This chain's CDR3 is CASGPPTSGRPTDTQYF. The CDR3 DNA reads as TGTGCTAGTGGTCCCCCGACTAGCGGGAGACCGACAGATACGCAGTATTTT.

V gene TRBV7-8 combines with J gene TRBJ2-7; D remains unclear. Between the trimmed V and J ends, which lost 3 bases and 3 bases, there was a span of 15 bases. From germline, CDR1 is SGHVS and CDR2 FQNEAQ. The CDR3 spans 15 residues. As DNA, the CDR3 is TGTGCCAGCAGCTTGGGTCCGGATGAGGTCTACGAGCAGTACTTC. Amino acid sequence: CASSLGPDEVYEQYF.

The rearrangement joins TRBV11-3 to TRBJ1-5, with D perhaps matching TRBD1 (6 bases). The CDR3 spans 14 residues. Between the trimmed V and J ends, which lost 5 bases and 7 bases, there was a span of 15 bases. CDR1 is SGHNT and CDR2 is YENEEA in the germline V gene. The CDR3 region is CASSQGGAGQPQHF. The CDR3 nucleotides read TGTGCCAGCAGCCAAGGGGGGGCAGGACAGCCCCAGCATTTT.